A selection of T cell receptor beta chains follows, all from one sample in a study of blood T cell repertoires in COVID-19. Produced via immunoSEQ multiplex PCR; TCRdb's table is partial and in-frame only. The sample lists about 160,000 clones; around 84% were seen once. The sample was peripheral blood. Receptor source: a middle-aged man with active or convalescent COVID-19. Each CDR3 is given with its conserved first and last residue. The D gene is left open where the match is weak. Size is omitted from some rows. Given values are once, few, many or a class for expanded clones.

size,D,V,J,CDR3,DNA
-,TRBD2,TRBV15,TRBJ2-3,CATSRTLAGGHGDTQYF,TGTGCCACCAGCAGAACCCTAGCGGGGGGGCACGGGGATACGCAGTATTTT
-,TRBD1,TRBV5-1,TRBJ2-7,CASRAGTAYEQYF,TGCGCCAGCCGGGCCGGGACAGCCTACGAGCAGTACTTC
-,TRBD1,TRBV7-2,TRBJ1-3,CASSLTGGPGNTIYF,TGTGCCAGCAGCCTAACAGGGGGTCCTGGAAACACCATATATTTT
-,TRBD1,TRBV6-5,TRBJ1-1,CASSYGQGTEAFF,TGTGCCAGCAGTTACGGACAGGGCACTGAAGCTTTCTTT
-,-,TRBV6-5,TRBJ1-3,CASQENTIYF,TGTGCCAGTCAGGAAAACACCATATATTTT
few,TRBD2,TRBV4-2,TRBJ2-7,CASSQGGLASYEQYF,TGTGCCAGCAGCCAAGGCGGACTAGCGAGCTACGAGCAGTACTTC
once,-,TRBV5-4,TRBJ1-6,CASSLGAGGLAPLHF,TGTGCCAGCAGCTTGGGGGCCGGGGGGCTGGCACCCCTCCACTTT
-,TRBD1,TRBV3-1/TRBV3-2,TRBJ1-6,CASMWGTGGTHNSPLHF,TGTGCCAGCATGTGGGGGACAGGGGGCACCCATAATTCACCCCTCCACTTT
-,-,TRBV6-2/TRBV6-3,TRBJ1-3,CASSYSRSFSGNTIYF,TGTGCCAGCAGTTACTCGAGGAGCTTCTCTGGAAACACCATATATTTT
-,TRBD1,TRBV7-9,TRBJ1-2,CASSSPTGGFGYTF,TGTGCCAGCAGCTCCCCGACAGGGGGCTTTGGCTACACCTTC
-,TRBD1,TRBV5-1,TRBJ1-1,CASTPDRRNTEAFF,TGCGCCAGCACCCCGGACAGGAGGAACACTGAAGCTTTCTTT
-,-,TRBV29-1,TRBJ1-4,CSGAGHDEKLFF,TGCAGCGGCGCCGGACATGATGAAAAACTGTTTTTT